This T cell receptor (beta chain) was recovered during a study of vaccination and CD4 T cells after COVID-19. Stated treatment: roughly ten-day PBMC culture with coronavirus spike peptide pools or control peptides (ViraFEST assay). Cultured CD4+ T cell DNA was sequenced using the Oncomine TCR Beta short-read assay. Investigators obtained genomic DNA by extraction from cultured CD4+ T cells. TCRdb reprocessed the PCR reads with MiXCR, giving one entry per CDR3 protein. The repertoire has more than 7,500 distinct CDR3 sequences, about 52% of them found once; the top ten carry over 15%. Notes on this clonotype: Its antigen is undetermined.

The CDR3 sequence is 12 residues long. Trimming left V 8 bases short and J 4 bases short, with 9 bases between. CDR1 is MNHNS, CDR2 SASEGT, per germline. This TCR was recovered from a human donor who had recovered from COVID-19. Sequenced input: CD4+ T cells from blood, cultured in vitro. The V and J genes are TRBV6-1 and TRBJ2-1; the D gene is possibly TRBD2 (5 bases). The CDR3 DNA is TGTGCCAGCTGGGAGAGGTACAATGAGCAGTTCTTC. Protein sequence: CASWERYNEQFF.